A selection of T cell receptor beta chains follows, all from one sample in a study of control samples from healthy donors and cancer patients. Measured with immunoSEQ multiplex PCR; TCRdb has only the in-frame clones, and not every one. This sample has approximately 80,000 clones, with 91% found just once. The sequencing input was blood. These receptor sequences come from a young man in good health. Both conserved end residues are part of each CDR3. The D gene is left open where the match is weak. Clone size appears in some rows only: once, few, many, or a class for an expanded clone.

j_call,d_call,clone_size,v_call,cdr3_aa,cdr3_nt
TRBJ2-5,.,.,TRBV7-2,CASTWFGDPRWYF,TGTGCCAGCACCTGGTTTGGAGACCCAAGGTGGTACTTC
TRBJ2-2,.,.,TRBV29-1,CSVAGTPGSTGELFF,TGCAGCGTTGCTGGGACTCCGGGTTCCACCGGGGAGCTGTTTTTT
TRBJ2-3,TRBD2,.,TRBV12-5,CASAPRGAGATDTQYF,TGTGCTAGTGCCCCGAGGGGAGCGGGGGCCACAGATACGCAGTATTTT
TRBJ2-3,TRBD1,.,TRBV19,CASSMLGGLTDTQYF,TGTGCCAGTAGTATGCTAGGGGGCCTCACAGATACGCAGTATTTT
TRBJ1-1,.,.,TRBV19,CASSSGVFRVNTEAFF,TGTGCCAGTAGCTCCGGGGTTTTTCGAGTGAACACTGAAGCTTTCTTT
TRBJ2-2,.,.,TRBV7-9,CASSERRSGPRGSGELFF,TGTGCCAGCAGCGAACGGCGGTCGGGGCCCCGAGGGTCCGGGGAGCTGTTTTTT
TRBJ2-2,.,.,TRBV28,CASRDVANTGELFF,TGTGCCAGCAGGGACGTCGCGAACACCGGGGAGCTGTTTTTT
TRBJ2-3,.,.,TRBV6-4,CASSPSEGAYDTQYF,TGTGCCAGCAGCCCTAGCGAGGGGGCATATGATACGCAGTATTTT
TRBJ2-2,TRBD2,.,TRBV7-9,CASSPTGTSVTGELFF,TGTGCCAGCAGCCCAACCGGGACTAGCGTCACCGGGGAGCTGTTTTTT
TRBJ2-1,.,.,TRBV7-9,CASSSRPEQFF,TGTGCCAGCAGCTCCCGGCCTGAGCAGTTCTTC
TRBJ1-5,.,once,TRBV7-9,CASSYSNQPQHF,TGTGCCAGCAGCTATAGCAATCAGCCCCAGCATTTT
TRBJ2-3,TRBD2,.,TRBV3-1/TRBV3-2,CASSVTSGSRPDTQYF,TGTGCCAGCAGCGTAACTAGCGGGAGTAGACCAGATACGCAGTATTTT
TRBJ1-2,TRBD1,.,TRBV7-9,CASSLAGTGGLGGYTF,TGTGCCAGCAGCTTAGCCGGGACAGGGGGCCTTGGAGGCTACACCTTC
TRBJ1-3,.,few,TRBV4-1,CASSQGELVGNTIYF,TGCGCCAGCAGCCAAGGTGAACTAGTTGGAAACACCATATATTTT
TRBJ1-1,.,.,TRBV5-1,CASSLAGAQNTEAFF,TGCGCCAGCAGCTTGGCCGGGGCACAGAACACTGAAGCTTTCTTT
TRBJ2-7,.,.,TRBV5-4,CASSLGRGSYEQYF,TGTGCCAGCAGCTTAGGTAGGGGATCCTACGAGCAGTACTTC
TRBJ1-3,.,once,TRBV5-1,CASSLSGNTIYF,TGCGCCAGCAGCTTGTCTGGAAACACCATATATTTT
TRBJ2-3,.,.,TRBV14,CASSQTSDTQYF,TGTGCCAGCAGCCAAACGTCAGATACGCAGTATTTT
TRBJ2-5,.,.,TRBV10-3,CVISVGGKETQYF,TGTGTCATCAGTGTCGGAGGGAAAGAGACCCAGTACTTC
TRBJ2-6,TRBD1,.,TRBV7-9,CASSSPGQGTTGANVLTF,TGTGCCAGCAGCTCTCCGGGACAGGGAACGACTGGGGCCAACGTCCTGACTTTC
TRBJ2-2,TRBD1,.,TRBV2,CASVQRGRLATGELFF,TGTGCCAGCGTACAGAGGGGGCGGCTGGCGACCGGGGAGCTGTTTTTT
TRBJ2-5,.,.,TRBV13,CASSLQLGETQYF,TGTGCCAGCAGCTTGCAACTAGGAGAGACCCAGTACTTC
TRBJ2-7,TRBD1,.,TRBV4-1,CASSQADRTSYEQYF,TGCGCCAGCAGCCAAGCGGACAGGACGTCCTACGAGCAGTACTTC